The next 31 T cell receptor beta chains were all read from a single sample in a study of OX40 agonist ivuxolimab in advanced cancers. The repertoire was sequenced with immunoSEQ multiplex PCR; TCRdb's copy has only in-frame clones and lacks some. The data show approximately 90,000 clones, over 75% seen once. The material sequenced was CD4+ or CD8+ T cells sorted from blood, taken in a trial of the OX40 agonist ivuxolimab. The origin of the receptors is an adult with an advanced solid tumor such as melanoma, head and neck, liver or kidney cancer.

This clone occurred a few times. The chain combines TRBV4-3 with TRBJ2-7; TRBD1 is a possible D gene (6 bases). This CDR3 comprises 14 residues. V lost 1 base to trimming and J lost 6 bases, with 13 bases between them. Germline CDR1 LGHNA, CDR2 YSLEER. CDR3 DNA sequence: TGCGCCAGCAGCCAAGGCAGCAGGGGCATCGAGCAGTACTTC. This sequence encodes CASSQGSRGIEQYF.

The J gene is TRBJ1-1, the V gene TRBV18, with D uncertain. Between the trimmed V and J ends, which lost 1 base and 5 bases, there was a span of 11 bases. Germline loops: CDR1 KGHSH, CDR2 LQKENI. The CDR3 loop spans 14 amino acids. DNA of the CDR3: TGTGCCAGCTCACCACGGGGAGGGAGTACTGAAGCTTTCTTT. This sequence encodes CASSPRGGSTEAFF. Complete variable domain (other parts from reference TRBV18 and TRBJ1-1): NAGVMQNPRHLVRRRGQEARLRCSPMKGHSHVYWYRQLPEEGLKFMVYLQKENIIDESGMPKERFSAEFPKEGPSILRIQQVVRGDSAAYFCASSPRGGSTEAFFGQGTRLTVV.

CDR3 nucleotides: TGTGCCAGCAGTGAATCGCGGGGAGGTACTGAAGCTTTCTTT. It yields the protein CASSESRGGTEAFF. The rearrangement uses TRBV25-1 and TRBJ1-1; D gene ambiguous. This CDR3 is 14 amino acids long. The V gene lost 1 base and the J gene lost 5 bases, with 11 bases spanning the gap. The germline V gene encodes CDR1 MGHDK and CDR2 SYGVNS.

This chain connects TRBV6-4 to TRBJ2-2; D is ambiguous. This CDR3 has 14 amino acids. Per the germline V gene, CDR1 is MRHNA and CDR2 is SNTAGT. The V end lost 4 bases, the J end lost 6 bases, and 12 bases lay between the germline ends. The CDR3 nucleotides are TGTGCCAGCAGTGTAAGCTCCCCCCCCGGGGAGCTGTTTTTT. As protein: CASSVSSPPGELFF.

This sequence joins TRBV7-9 and TRBJ1-2, with TRBD1 matching 10 bases. V trimming: 5 bases; J trimming: 8 bases; junction bases outside the gene matches: 5. CDR1 is SEHNR and CDR2 is FQNEAQ in the germline V gene (reference sequence). The CDR3 is 13 residues long. CDR3 region: CASSPDRGLGYTF. In nucleotides, the CDR3 is TGTGCCAGCAGCCCGGACAGGGGGTTAGGCTACACCTTC.

V and J are TRBV30 and TRBJ2-3, with 7 bases identical to TRBD1. The V gene end was trimmed by 5 bases and the J gene end by 4 bases; junction bases not matched to a gene: 3. This CDR3 contains 12 residues. The germline V gene encodes CDR1 GTSNPN and CDR2 SVGIG (reference sequence). Written as DNA, the CDR3 is TGTGCCTGGGGACAGGTTCCAGATACGCAGTATTTT. Translated: CAWGQVPDTQYF.

The chain couples TRBV10-2 to TRBJ1-1, with D possibly matching TRBD1 (6 bases). Looked up from germline, CDR1 is WSHSY and CDR2 is SAAADI. V gave up 1 base and J gave up 1 base, with 10 bases separating them. The CDR3 covers 15 residues. The CDR3 nucleotides read TGCGCCAGCAGTGAGTTGGGACATAAGAACACTGAAGCTTTCTTT. Amino acids: CASSELGHKNTEAFF.

The chain uses TRBV30 and TRBJ1-2, with D possibly matching TRBD1 (6 bases). Germline V gives CDR1 GTSNPN, CDR2 SVGIG (reference sequence). Trimming stripped 3 bases from V and 8 bases from J, with 16 bases between. The CDR3 extends over 13 amino acids. Here the CDR3 DNA reads TGTGCCTGGAGCGGACAAACAGGGCAGGGCTACACCTTC. It codes for CAWSGQTGQGYTF.

This clone has more than one count but fewer than ten. The sample carries other DNA sequences with the same CDR3. The chain combines TRBV2 with TRBJ2-7, with D hard to call. This CDR3 region has 11 residues. V was trimmed by 2 bases and J by 2 bases, leaving 1 base between them. Per the germline V gene, CDR1 is SNHLY and CDR2 is FYNNEI. The CDR3 coding sequence is TGTGCCAGCAGTGAACCCTACGAGCAGTACTTC. Protein: CASSEPYEQYF.

The J gene is TRBJ2-7, the V gene TRBV19, with 7 bases that match TRBD1. The CDR3 runs 13 residues. Trimming took 4 bases from V and 3 from J; bases not matched to a gene: 3. The germline V gene encodes CDR1 LNHDA and CDR2 SQIVND (reference sequence). CDR3 in amino acids: CASSTGTDYEQYF. The DNA for the CDR3 is TGTGCCAGTAGTACCGGGACAGACTACGAGCAGTACTTC.

This chain joins TRBV2 and TRBJ1-3; D is uncertain. CDR3 length: 15 amino acids. Germline V gene data show CDR1 as SNHLY and CDR2 as FYNNEI. The V end lost 3 bases, the J end lost 1 base, and 10 bases lay between the germline ends. This CDR3 is CASSEDGYSGNTIYF. CDR3 nucleotides: TGTGCCAGCAGTGAGGACGGCTATTCTGGAAACACCATATATTTT.

The rearrangement joins TRBV5-6 to TRBJ2-5; 7 nucleotides line up with TRBD2. J gave up 2 bases and V 4 bases, and 2 bases lay outside the gene matches. This CDR3 has 13 amino acids. CDR1 is SGHDT and CDR2 is YYEEEE in the germline V gene. CDR3 sequence (DNA): TGTGCCAGCAGCCCTAGCGGACAAGAGACCCAGTACTTC. This codes for CASSPSGQETQYF. The complete variable domain, with remaining parts taken from reference TRBV5-6 and TRBJ2-5, reads DAGVTQSPTHLIKTRGQQVTLRCSPKSGHDTVSWYQQALGQGPQFIFQYYEEEERQRGNFPDRFSGHQFPNYSSELNVNALLLGDSALYLCASSPSGQETQYFGPGTRLLVL.

The genes are TRBV6-1 and TRBJ2-1, with TRBD2 matching over 8 bases. This CDR3 comprises 14 residues. The germline V gene encodes CDR1 MNHNS and CDR2 SASEGT. V shed 4 bases and J 4 bases; nucleotides not matched to a gene: 3. CDR3 region: CASSGRGGYNEQFF. As DNA, the CDR3 is TGTGCCAGCAGTGGACGGGGGGGATACAATGAGCAGTTCTTC.

This chain connects TRBV30 to TRBJ2-2; D is unclear. With 4 bases removed from V and 6 bases from J, the gap between germline ends came to 6 bases. Germline V gene data show CDR1 as GTSNPN and CDR2 as SVGIG (reference sequence). There are 11 residues in the CDR3. The CDR3 is CAWTRSGELFF. CDR3 nucleotides: TGTGCCTGGACTAGATCCGGGGAGCTGTTTTTT.

The chain employs TRBV2 and TRBJ2-7; D perhaps matches TRBD1 (5 bases). The CDR3 is 12 amino acids. The germline CDR1 and CDR2 sequences are SNHLY and FYNNEI. The V end lost 8 bases, the J end lost 7 bases, and 15 bases lay between the germline ends. CDR3 coding DNA: TGTGCCAGCGGTGTGGGGCTAGGGGAGCAGTACTTC. Protein: CASGVGLGEQYF. The full variable domain, rest sourced from reference TRBV2 and TRBJ2-7, is EPEVTQTPSHQVTQMGQEVILRCVPISNHLYFYWYRQILGQKVEFLVSFYNNEISEKSEIFDDQFSVERPDGSNFTLKIRSTKLEDSAMYFCASGVGLGEQYFGPGTRLTVT.

The chain is built from TRBV25-1 and TRBJ1-2; D is unresolved. Trimming left V 4 bases short and J 7 bases short, with 13 bases between. The germline gives CDR1 MGHDK, CDR2 SYGVNS. The CDR3 has 13 residues. CDR3 amino acids: CASSVSGGLGYTF. Written as DNA, the CDR3 is TGTGCCAGCAGTGTGTCCGGAGGGCTTGGCTACACCTTC.

This clone was detected only a few times. V is TRBV7-9 and J is TRBJ2-7; 7 positions match TRBD1. The germline V gene encodes CDR1 SEHNR and CDR2 FQNEAQ (reference sequence). V was clipped by 5 bases and J by 2 bases; unmatched bases: 3. The CDR3 has 13 amino acids. CDR3 nucleotide sequence: TGTGCCAGCAGCGGGACAGCGACCTACGAGCAGTACTTC. Protein sequence: CASSGTATYEQYF.

This sequence joins TRBV6-5 and TRBJ2-4; D gene ambiguous. There are 16 residues in the CDR3. The germline V gene encodes CDR1 MNHEY and CDR2 SVGAGI. V was trimmed by 2 bases and J by 0 bases, leaving 11 bases between them. The CDR3 protein is CASSYAVGVAKNIQYF. Written as DNA, the CDR3 is TGTGCCAGCAGTTACGCGGTTGGTGTAGCCAAAAACATTCAGTACTTC.

This clone was seen once. The V and J genes are TRBV29-1 and TRBJ2-3, with 9 bases that match TRBD2. This CDR3 has 12 residues. V gave up 7 bases and J gave up 5 bases; unmatched junction bases: 4. From germline, CDR1 is SQVTM and CDR2 ANQGSEA. The CDR3 spells CSAILAGDTQYF. CDR3 coding DNA: TGCAGCGCCATACTAGCGGGAGATACGCAGTATTTT.

The CDR3 DNA is TGTGCAAGTCGCTTAGGGCGGGGACAGGGAATCGGGGAGCTGTTTTTT. Translated: CASRLGRGQGIGELFF. The chain uses TRBV12-2 and TRBJ2-2; no check of the table's D call, TRBD1, against the DNA was made. TRBV12-2 counts as a pseudogene. CDR3 length equals 16 residues.

CDR3 sequence reads: CASWDSSGANVLTF. CDR3 DNA: TGTGCCAGTTGGGACAGCTCTGGGGCCAACGTCCTGACTTTC. The chain links TRBV28 to TRBJ2-6; 7 bases align to TRBD1. The germline V gene has CDR1 MDHEN and CDR2 SYDVKM. Unmatched junction bases numbered 2, after V lost 9 bases and J lost 0 bases. CDR3 length equals 14 residues.

The V gene is TRBV14, the J gene TRBJ1-1; D is unclear. CDR1 SGHDN and CDR2 FVKESK come from the germline V gene. Trimming cost V 4 bases and J 3 bases, with 15 bases left between them. The CDR3 covers 15 residues. Here the CDR3 reads CASSRPHGGHTEAFF. CDR3 coding DNA: TGTGCCAGCAGCCGGCCGCACGGAGGACACACTGAAGCTTTCTTT. The whole variable domain, remainder taken from reference TRBV14 and TRBJ1-1, is EAGVTQFPSHSVIEKGQTVTLRCDPISGHDNLYWYRRVMGKEIKFLLHFVKESKQDESGMPNNRFLAERTGGTYSTLKVQPAELEDSGVYFCASSRPHGGHTEAFFGQGTRLTVV.

The chain couples TRBV6-6 to TRBJ1-5; TRBD1 matches at 9 bases. V shed 7 bases and J 7 bases; nucleotides not matched to a gene: 14. Per the germline V gene, CDR1 is MNHNY and CDR2 is SVGAGI (reference sequence). CDR3 length: 16 residues. The CDR3 region is CASTSRRTGARQPQHF. The CDR3 DNA sequence: TGTGCCAGCACCTCTAGGAGGACAGGGGCTAGGCAGCCCCAGCATTTT.

This clone has a single count. The chain joins TRBV2 to TRBJ2-5; 7 bases line up with TRBD2. The J segment lost 5 bases and the V segment lost 6 bases, leaving 9 bases of the junction unmatched. The CDR3 runs to 14 residues. Germline CDR1 SNHLY, CDR2 FYNNEI. The DNA of the CDR3 is TGTGCCAGCAGCCCAGCGGGGACCAGGGAGACCCAGTACTTC. It codes for CASSPAGTRETQYF.

The J gene is TRBJ1-5, the V gene TRBV28; 8 positions agree with TRBD1. The CDR3 contains 13 residues. V gave up 6 bases and J gave up 9 bases; unmatched junction bases: 7. Germline V gene sequence: CDR1 MDHEN, CDR2 SYDVKM. CDR3 sequence (DNA): TGTGCCAGCAGGTTGACAGGGGACCGGCCCCAGCATTTT. Protein: CASRLTGDRPQHF. The full variable domain, rest sourced from reference TRBV28 and TRBJ1-5, is DVKVTQSSRYLVKRTGEKVFLECVQDMDHENMFWYRQDPGLGLRLIYFSYDVKMKEKGDIPEGYSVSREKKERFSLILESASTNQTSMYLCASRLTGDRPQHFGDGTRLSIL.

The chain has TRBV5-1 and TRBJ1-2; TRBD1 is a possible D gene (6 bases). The CDR3 totals 17 residues. V lost 0 bases and J lost 1, with 16 bases in between. CDR1 and CDR2 from the germline V gene are SGHRS and YFSETQ. The DNA for the CDR3 is TGCGCCAGCAGCTTGGCCGACCCGACAGGCCTTAACTATGGCTACACCTTC. Translation: CASSLADPTGLNYGYTF.

The CDR3 nucleotides are TGTGCCTGGACCGGGACAAGTATGAACACTGAAGCTTTCTTT. Protein sequence: CAWTGTSMNTEAFF. The V and J genes are TRBV30 and TRBJ1-1; the D gene is possibly TRBD1 (6 bases). The germline V gene encodes CDR1 GTSNPN and CDR2 SVGIG (reference sequence). The CDR3 loop spans 14 amino acids. Trimming pared 4 bases from V and 0 bases from J, leaving 12 bases between.

The chain combines TRBV10-3 with TRBJ2-2, with 7 nucleotides matching TRBD2. V dropped 2 bases and J dropped 8; count of bases not matched to a gene: 8. The CDR3 is 15 residues long. The germline gives CDR1 ENHRY, CDR2 SYGVKD. The CDR3 DNA reads TGTGCCATCAGTGAGAGCGGGACGTCTGCGGGGGAGCTGTTTTTT. This gives the protein CAISESGTSAGELFF.

The chain couples TRBV10-3 to TRBJ1-5; D is possibly TRBD1 (5 bases). The V and J ends lost 2 bases and 7 bases respectively, with 9 bases between them. The CDR3 consists of 13 residues. Germline CDR1 reads ENHRY; CDR2 reads SYGVKD. CDR3 protein: CAISELKGQPQHF. CDR3 DNA: TGTGCCATCAGTGAGCTGAAGGGGCAGCCCCAGCATTTT.

This clone was picked up one time. The rearrangement joins TRBV19 to TRBJ1-5, with a possible D match to TRBD1 (5 bases). The CDR3 is 16 residues long. V was clipped by 3 bases and J by 5 bases, with 17 bases between them. The V gene's germline CDR1 is LNHDA and CDR2 SQIVND (reference sequence). The CDR3 DNA reads TGTGCCAGTAGTATTGGGACGACTTACGCCCATCAGCCCCAGCATTTT. Protein: CASSIGTTYAHQPQHF.

The CDR3 DNA follows: TGCGCCAGCAGCCAAGTCGGGACTAGAGAAGAGACCCAGTACTTC. It is translated as CASSQVGTREETQYF. The chain couples TRBV4-1 to TRBJ2-5; 8 bases are shared with TRBD2. Germline CDR1 reads MGHRA; CDR2 reads YSYEKL. Unmatched junction bases numbered 4, after V lost 1 base and J lost 3 bases. The CDR3 consists of 15 residues.